The T cell receptor beta chain described here comes from a study of somatic mutations in cytotoxic T cells in rheumatoid arthritis. Across the whole study: Blood (roughly 33 ml EDTA) from each patient was taken right after diagnosis, before any treatment.

Data came from immunoSEQ multiplex PCR; TCRdb stores just in-frame clones and leaves some out. The repertoire holds 25,000 to 30,000 clones, with about 88% as singletons. CDR1 is MDHEN, CDR2 SYDVKM, per germline. The CDR3 extends over 14 amino acids. V gave up 8 bases and J gave up 8 bases, with 21 bases separating them. The origin of this receptor is an adult with rheumatoid arthritis. This chain joins TRBV28 and TRBJ1-2, with D possibly being TRBD1 (6 bases). Sequences were obtained from CD8+ T cells sorted from blood. The CDR3 bases are TGTGCCAGCGGCCTGGGGGGCAGGAGCGGAGGCTACACCTTC. It yields the protein CASGLGGRSGGYTF.